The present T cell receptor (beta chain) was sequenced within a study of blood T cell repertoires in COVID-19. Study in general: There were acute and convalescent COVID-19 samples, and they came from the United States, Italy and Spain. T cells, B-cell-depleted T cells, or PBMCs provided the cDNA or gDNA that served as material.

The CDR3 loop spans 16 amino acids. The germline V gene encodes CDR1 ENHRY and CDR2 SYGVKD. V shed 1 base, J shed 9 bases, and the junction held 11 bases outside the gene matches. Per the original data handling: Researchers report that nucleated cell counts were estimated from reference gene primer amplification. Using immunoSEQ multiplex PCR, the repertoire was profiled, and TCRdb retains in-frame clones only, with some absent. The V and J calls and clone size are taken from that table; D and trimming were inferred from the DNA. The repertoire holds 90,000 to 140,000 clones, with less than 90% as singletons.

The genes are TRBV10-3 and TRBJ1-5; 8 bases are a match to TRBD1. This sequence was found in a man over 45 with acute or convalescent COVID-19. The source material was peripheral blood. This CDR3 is CAISEFRTGTQGPQHF. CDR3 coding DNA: TGTGCCATCAGTGAGTTTAGGACAGGGACCCAGGGGCCCCAGCATTTT.